The clone carrying this T cell receptor (beta chain) was observed once. The antigen is unknown. The sample has other DNA sequences that encode this CDR3 too. This record belongs to a study of shared clonotypes between healthy human individuals. Study-wide points: The genetic and exposure-history diversity represented was limited by few donors.

In the sorted-subset replicate PCRs, 200 ng DNA, 29,000 or so T cell genomes, was used. Data came from immunoSEQ multiplex PCR; TCRdb stores just in-frame clones and leaves some out. This sample has about 1.1 million clones, with 70% to 85% found just once. Germline CDR1 is GTSNPN and CDR2 is SVGIG (reference sequence). There are 14 residues in the CDR3. Trimming stripped 3 bases from V and 4 bases from J, with 10 bases between. The V gene is TRBV30, the J gene TRBJ2-6; D gene unclear. The source material was memory CD4+ T cells from PBMCs. Sample subset: CD45RA-negative fraction. The sequence was collected from a man aged 18-30 years in good health. Some clones in this sample may be carry-over from other donors' samples. The CDR3 DNA reads TGTGCCTGGAGCGTGGGGTCAGGGGCCAACGTCCTGACTTTC. It is translated as CAWSVGSGANVLTF.